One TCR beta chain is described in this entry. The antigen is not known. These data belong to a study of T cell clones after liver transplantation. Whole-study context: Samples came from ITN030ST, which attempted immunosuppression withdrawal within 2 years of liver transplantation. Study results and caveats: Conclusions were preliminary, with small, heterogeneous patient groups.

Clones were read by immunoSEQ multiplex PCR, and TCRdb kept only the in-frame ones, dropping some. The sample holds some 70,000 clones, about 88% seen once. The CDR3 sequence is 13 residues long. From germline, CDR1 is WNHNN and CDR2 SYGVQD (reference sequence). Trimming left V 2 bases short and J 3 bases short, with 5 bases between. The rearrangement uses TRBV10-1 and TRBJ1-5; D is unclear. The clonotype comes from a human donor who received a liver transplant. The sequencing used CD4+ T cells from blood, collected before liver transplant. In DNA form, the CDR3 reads TGCGCCAGCAGTGAGGGAGTCAATCAGCCCCAGCATTTT. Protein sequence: CASSEGVNQPQHF.